This T cell receptor (beta chain) stems from a study of cytomegalovirus exposure and HLA in healthy donors. The CDR3 sequence is 15 residues long. V shed 5 bases and J 9 bases; nucleotides not matched to a gene: 12. The V gene's germline CDR1 is LNHDA and CDR2 SQIVND (reference sequence). PCR amplification relied on 60 Vbeta primers (plus 13 Jbeta primers). The repertoire was sequenced with immunoSEQ multiplex PCR; TCRdb's copy has only in-frame clones and lacks some. Here the sample spans about 67,000 clones, around 78% being singletons. The V call is TRBV19, the J call TRBJ2-1; the match to TRBD2 covers 8 bases. This TCR derives from a man in his forties in good health and CMV-seronegative. The sequencing sample was made of PBMCs. The CDR3 sequence: CASSGQRTSLGEQFF. The CDR3 region has the DNA TGTGCCAGTAGTGGCCAGCGGACTAGCCTGGGTGAGCAGTTCTTC.